This T cell receptor (beta chain) derives from a study of blood T cell repertoires in COVID-19. Study-wide context: Donors in the United States, Italy and Spain gave samples during acute or convalescent COVID-19. The cDNA or gDNA used as material had been derived from T cells, B-cell-depleted T cells, or PBMCs.

This clone came up once. Under the authors' procedure: Estimated nucleated cell counts came from reference gene primer amplification. Clones were read by immunoSEQ multiplex PCR, and TCRdb kept only the in-frame ones, dropping some. V, J and clone size reflect that table, while D and trimming were determined from the DNA. This sample has under 8,500 clones; around 89% occur once, and the top ten carry about 10%. The sample taken for sequencing was peripheral blood. The TCR comes from a man aged 70-80 years with active COVID-19.

CDR3 bases: TGTGCCAGTAGTATCCAGACAGACACAGATACGCAGTATTTT. Encoded protein: CASSIQTDTDTQYF. V usage is TRBV19 and J usage is TRBJ2-3, with TRBD1 as a possible D gene (5 bases). The V and J ends lost 3 bases and 2 bases respectively, with 9 bases between them. Germline CDR1 is LNHDA and CDR2 is SQIVND (reference sequence). The CDR3 totals 14 residues.